This section outlines one T cell receptor (beta chain) sequence together with its context. The data were obtained in a study of blood T cell repertoires in COVID-19. Source study methods: Amplification from reference gene primers served as the basis for estimated nucleated cell counts. Produced via immunoSEQ multiplex PCR; TCRdb's table is partial and in-frame only. V, J and clone size are taken as reported in that table, and D and trimming were inferred from the DNA itself. The table includes 90,000 to 120,000 clones, roughly 90% detected once. The V end lost 1 base, the J end lost 3 bases, and 7 bases lay between the germline ends. The CDR3 spans 13 residues. Germline-derived CDR1 and CDR2 are KGHSH and LQKENI.

The source is a man between 60 and 75 years old with acute or convalescent COVID-19. The chain joins TRBV18 to TRBJ2-7; D uncertain. The material sequenced was peripheral blood. The CDR3, as DNA: TGTGCCAGCTCACCACGAGCTGGCTACGAGCAGTACTTC. Translation: CASSPRAGYEQYF.